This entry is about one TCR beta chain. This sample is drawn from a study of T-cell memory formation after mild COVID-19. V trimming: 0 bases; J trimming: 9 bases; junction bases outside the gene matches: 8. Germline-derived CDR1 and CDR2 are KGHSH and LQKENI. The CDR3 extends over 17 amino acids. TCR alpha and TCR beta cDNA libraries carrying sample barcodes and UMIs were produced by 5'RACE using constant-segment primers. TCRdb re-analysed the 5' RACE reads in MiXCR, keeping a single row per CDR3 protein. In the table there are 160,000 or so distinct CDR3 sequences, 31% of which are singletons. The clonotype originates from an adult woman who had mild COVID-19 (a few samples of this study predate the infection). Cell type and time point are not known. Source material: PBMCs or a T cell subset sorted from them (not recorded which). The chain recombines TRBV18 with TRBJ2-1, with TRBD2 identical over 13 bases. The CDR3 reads CASSPPLTSGGAGEQFF. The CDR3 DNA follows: TGTGCCAGCTCACCACCCCTCACTAGCGGGGGGGCCGGTGAGCAGTTCTTC.